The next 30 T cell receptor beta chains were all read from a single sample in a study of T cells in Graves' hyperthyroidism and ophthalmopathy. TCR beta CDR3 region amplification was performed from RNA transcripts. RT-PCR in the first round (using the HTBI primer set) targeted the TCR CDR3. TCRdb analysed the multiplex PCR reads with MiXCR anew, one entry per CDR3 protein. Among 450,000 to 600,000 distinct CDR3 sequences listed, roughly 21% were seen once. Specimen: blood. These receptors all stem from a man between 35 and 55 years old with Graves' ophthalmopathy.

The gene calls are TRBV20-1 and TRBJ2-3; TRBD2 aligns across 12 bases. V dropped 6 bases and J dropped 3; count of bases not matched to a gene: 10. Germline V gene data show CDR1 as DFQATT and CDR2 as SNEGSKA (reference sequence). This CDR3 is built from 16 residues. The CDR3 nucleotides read TGCAGTGCGCTAGCTAGCGGGAGGGCCGTGACAGATACGCAGTATTTT. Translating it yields CSALASGRAVTDTQYF.

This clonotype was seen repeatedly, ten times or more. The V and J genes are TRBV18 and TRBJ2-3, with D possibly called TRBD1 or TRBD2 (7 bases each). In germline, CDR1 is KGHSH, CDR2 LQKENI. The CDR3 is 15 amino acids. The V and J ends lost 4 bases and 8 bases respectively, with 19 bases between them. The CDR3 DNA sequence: TGTGCCAGCTCACGGTTGACAGGGAGGGATGGTACGCAGTATTTT. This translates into CASSRLTGRDGTQYF.

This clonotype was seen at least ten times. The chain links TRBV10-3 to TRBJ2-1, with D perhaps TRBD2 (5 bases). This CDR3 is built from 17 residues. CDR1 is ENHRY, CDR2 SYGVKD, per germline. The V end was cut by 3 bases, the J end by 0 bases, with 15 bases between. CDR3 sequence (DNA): TGTGCCATCAGTGATTCGGCAAGGAGGAGCTCCTACAATGAGCAGTTCTTC. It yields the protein CAISDSARRSSYNEQFF.

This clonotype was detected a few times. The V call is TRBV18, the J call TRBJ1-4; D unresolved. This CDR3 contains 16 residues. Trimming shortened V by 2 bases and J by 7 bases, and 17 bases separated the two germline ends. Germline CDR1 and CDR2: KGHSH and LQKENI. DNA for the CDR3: TGTGCCAGCTCACCAGGGCATTCTTACGCTGGTGAAAAACTGTTTTTT. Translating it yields CASSPGHSYAGEKLFF.

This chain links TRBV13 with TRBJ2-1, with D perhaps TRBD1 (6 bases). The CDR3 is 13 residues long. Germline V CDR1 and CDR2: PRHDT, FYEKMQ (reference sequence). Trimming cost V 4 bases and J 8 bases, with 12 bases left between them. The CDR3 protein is CASSYLQGDEQFF. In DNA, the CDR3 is TGTGCCAGCAGCTACCTACAGGGTGATGAGCAGTTCTTC.

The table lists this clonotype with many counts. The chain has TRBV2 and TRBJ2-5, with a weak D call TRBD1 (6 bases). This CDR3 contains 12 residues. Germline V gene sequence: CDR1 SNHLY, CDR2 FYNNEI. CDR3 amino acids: CATQGDIETQYF. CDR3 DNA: TGTGCAACCCAAGGGGACATAGAGACCCAGTACTTC.

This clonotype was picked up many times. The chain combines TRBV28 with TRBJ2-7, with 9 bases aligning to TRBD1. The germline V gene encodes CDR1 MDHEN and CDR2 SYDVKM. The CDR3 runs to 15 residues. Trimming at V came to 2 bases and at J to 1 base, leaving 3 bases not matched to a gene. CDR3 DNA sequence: TGTGCCAGCAGTTTAGTGGGGACAGGGTCCTACGAGCAGTACTTC. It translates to CASSLVGTGSYEQYF.

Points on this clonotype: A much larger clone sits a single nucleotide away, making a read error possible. DNA for the CDR3: TGTGCCAGCAGCCGGACGACCGAAGACAAAAACATTCAGTACTTC. This translates into CASSRTTEDKNIQYF. The chain carries TRBV7-9 and TRBJ2-4; no clear D. V was cut by 5 bases and J by 3 bases, with 14 bases left in between. The CDR3 totals 15 residues. The germline V gene encodes CDR1 SEHNR and CDR2 FQNEAQ (reference sequence).

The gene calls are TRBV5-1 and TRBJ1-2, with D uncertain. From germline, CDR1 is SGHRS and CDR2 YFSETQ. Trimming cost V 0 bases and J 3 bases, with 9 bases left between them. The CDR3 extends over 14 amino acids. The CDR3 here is CASSLGGHDYGYTF. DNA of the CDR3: TGCGCCAGCAGCTTGGGGGGTCATGACTATGGCTACACCTTC.

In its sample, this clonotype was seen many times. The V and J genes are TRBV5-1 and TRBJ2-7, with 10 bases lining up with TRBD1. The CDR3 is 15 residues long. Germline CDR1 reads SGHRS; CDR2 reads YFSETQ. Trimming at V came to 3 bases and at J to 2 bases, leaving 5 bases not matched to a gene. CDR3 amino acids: CASSSGQGLTYEQYF. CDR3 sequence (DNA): TGCGCCAGCAGCTCGGGACAGGGGCTGACCTACGAGCAGTACTTC.

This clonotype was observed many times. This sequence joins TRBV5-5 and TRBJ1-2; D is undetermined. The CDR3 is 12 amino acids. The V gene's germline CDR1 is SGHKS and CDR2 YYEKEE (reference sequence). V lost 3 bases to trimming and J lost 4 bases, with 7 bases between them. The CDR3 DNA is TGTGCCAGCAGCTACGACCTCTATGGCTACACCTTC. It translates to CASSYDLYGYTF.

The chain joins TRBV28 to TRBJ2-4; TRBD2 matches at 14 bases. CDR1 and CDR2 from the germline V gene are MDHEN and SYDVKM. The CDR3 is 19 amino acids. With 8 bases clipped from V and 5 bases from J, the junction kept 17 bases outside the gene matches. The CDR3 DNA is TGTGCCAGCGGATACCCCCCTACCGGGACTAGCGGGGGAGAAAACATTCAGTACTTC. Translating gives CASGYPPTGTSGGENIQYF.

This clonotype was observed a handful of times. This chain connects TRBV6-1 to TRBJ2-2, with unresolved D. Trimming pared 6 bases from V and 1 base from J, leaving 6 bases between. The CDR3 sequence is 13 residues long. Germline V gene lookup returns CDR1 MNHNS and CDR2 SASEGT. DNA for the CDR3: TGTGCCAGCAGCAACAAGAACACCGGGGAGCTGTTTTTT. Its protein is CASSNKNTGELFF.

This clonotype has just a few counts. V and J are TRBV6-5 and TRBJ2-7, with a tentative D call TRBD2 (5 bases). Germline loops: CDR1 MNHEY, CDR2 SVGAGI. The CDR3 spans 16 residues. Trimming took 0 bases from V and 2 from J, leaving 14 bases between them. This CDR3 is CASSYSASPGTYEQYF. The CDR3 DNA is TGTGCCAGCAGTTACTCGGCATCCCCCGGGACCTACGAGCAGTACTTC.

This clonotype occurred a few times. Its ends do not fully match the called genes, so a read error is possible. The CDR3 nucleotides read TGTGCCAGCAGTTTATTAGGAGGGGGTAGGACGAACACTGAAGCTTCCTTT. Its translation is CASSLLGGGRTNTEASF. V is TRBV28 and J is TRBJ1-1; weak D call: TRBD1 (6 bases). Per germline, CDR1 MDHEN and CDR2 SYDVKM. This CDR3 contains 17 residues.

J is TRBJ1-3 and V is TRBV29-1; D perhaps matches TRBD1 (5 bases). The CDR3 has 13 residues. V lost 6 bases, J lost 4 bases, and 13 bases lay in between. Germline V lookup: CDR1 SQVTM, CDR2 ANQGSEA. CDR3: CSVARWGGNTIYF. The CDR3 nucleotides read TGCAGCGTCGCAAGGTGGGGGGGAAACACCATATATTTT.

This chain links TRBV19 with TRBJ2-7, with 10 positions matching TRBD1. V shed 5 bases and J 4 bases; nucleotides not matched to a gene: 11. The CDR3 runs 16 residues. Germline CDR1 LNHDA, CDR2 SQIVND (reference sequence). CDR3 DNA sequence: TGTGCCAGTAGTCCCCGAGGGACAGGGGAAATGTACGAGCAGTACTTC. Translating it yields CASSPRGTGEMYEQYF.

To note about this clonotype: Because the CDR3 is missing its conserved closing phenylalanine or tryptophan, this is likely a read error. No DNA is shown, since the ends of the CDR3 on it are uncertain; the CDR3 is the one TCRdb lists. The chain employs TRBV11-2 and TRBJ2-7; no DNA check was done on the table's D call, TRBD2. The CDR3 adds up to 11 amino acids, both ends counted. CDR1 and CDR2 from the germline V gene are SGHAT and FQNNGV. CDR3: CASSLKAQGEL.

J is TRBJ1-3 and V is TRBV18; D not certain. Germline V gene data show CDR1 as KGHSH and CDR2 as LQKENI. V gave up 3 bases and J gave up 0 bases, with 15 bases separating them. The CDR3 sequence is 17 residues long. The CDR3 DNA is TGTGCCAGCTCACCCGAGATTCGACTCCTCTCTGGAAACACCATATATTTT. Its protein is CASSPEIRLLSGNTIYF.

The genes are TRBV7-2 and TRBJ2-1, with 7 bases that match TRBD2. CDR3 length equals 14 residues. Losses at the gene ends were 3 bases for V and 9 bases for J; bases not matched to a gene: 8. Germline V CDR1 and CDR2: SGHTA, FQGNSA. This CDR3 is CASSLLAGAGEQFF. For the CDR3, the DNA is TGTGCCAGCAGCTTGTTGGCGGGAGCCGGTGAGCAGTTCTTC.

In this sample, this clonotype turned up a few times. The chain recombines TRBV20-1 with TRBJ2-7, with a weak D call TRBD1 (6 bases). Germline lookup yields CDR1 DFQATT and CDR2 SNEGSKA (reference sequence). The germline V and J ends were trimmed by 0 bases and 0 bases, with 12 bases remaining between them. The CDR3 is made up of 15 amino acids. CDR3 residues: CSAREGARSSYEQYF. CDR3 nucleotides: TGCAGTGCTAGAGAGGGGGCCCGCAGCTCCTACGAGCAGTACTTC.

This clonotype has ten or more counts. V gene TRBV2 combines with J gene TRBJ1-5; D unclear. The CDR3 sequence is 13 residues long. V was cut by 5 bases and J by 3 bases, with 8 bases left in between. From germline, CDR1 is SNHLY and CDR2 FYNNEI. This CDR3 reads CASSPRINQPQHF. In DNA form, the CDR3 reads TGTGCCAGCAGTCCTCGGATCAATCAGCCCCAGCATTTT.

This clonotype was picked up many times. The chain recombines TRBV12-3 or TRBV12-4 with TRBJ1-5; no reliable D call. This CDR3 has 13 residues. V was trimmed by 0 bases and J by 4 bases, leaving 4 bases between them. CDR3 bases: TGTGCCAGCAGTTTAGCGCAGAATCAGCCCCAGCATTTT. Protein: CASSLAQNQPQHF.

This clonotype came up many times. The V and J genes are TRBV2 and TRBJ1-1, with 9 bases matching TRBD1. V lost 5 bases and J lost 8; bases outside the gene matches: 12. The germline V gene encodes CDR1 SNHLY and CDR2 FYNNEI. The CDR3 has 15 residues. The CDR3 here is CASSIRTGESTEAFF. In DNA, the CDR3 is TGTGCCAGCAGTATCCGGACAGGGGAAAGCACCGAAGCTTTCTTT. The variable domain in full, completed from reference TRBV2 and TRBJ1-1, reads EPEVTQTPSHQVTQMGQEVILRCVPISNHLYFYWYRQILGQKVEFLVSFYNNEISEKSEIFDDQFSVERPDGSNFTLKIRSTKLEDSAMYFCASSIRTGESTEAFFGQGTRLTVV.

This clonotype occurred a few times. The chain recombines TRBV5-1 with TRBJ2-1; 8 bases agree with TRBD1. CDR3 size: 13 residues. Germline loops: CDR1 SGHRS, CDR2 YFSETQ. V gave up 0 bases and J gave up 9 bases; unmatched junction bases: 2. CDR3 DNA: TGCGCCAGCAGCTTGGAGGACAGGGTTGAGCAGTTCTTC. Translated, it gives CASSLEDRVEQFF.

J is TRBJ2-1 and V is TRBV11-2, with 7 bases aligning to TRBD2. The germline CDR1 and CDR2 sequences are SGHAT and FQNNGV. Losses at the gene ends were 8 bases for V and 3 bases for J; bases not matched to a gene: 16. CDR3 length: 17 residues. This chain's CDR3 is CASGYPPTGTIYNEQFF. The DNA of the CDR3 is TGTGCCAGCGGATACCCCCCTACCGGGACTATCTACAATGAGCAGTTCTTC.

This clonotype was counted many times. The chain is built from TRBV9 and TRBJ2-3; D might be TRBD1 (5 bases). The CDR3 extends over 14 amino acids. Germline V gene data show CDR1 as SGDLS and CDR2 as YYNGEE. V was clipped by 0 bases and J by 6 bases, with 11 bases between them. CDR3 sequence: CASSVVGQVDTQYF. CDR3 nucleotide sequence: TGTGCCAGCAGCGTAGTGGGGCAGGTGGATACGCAGTATTTT.

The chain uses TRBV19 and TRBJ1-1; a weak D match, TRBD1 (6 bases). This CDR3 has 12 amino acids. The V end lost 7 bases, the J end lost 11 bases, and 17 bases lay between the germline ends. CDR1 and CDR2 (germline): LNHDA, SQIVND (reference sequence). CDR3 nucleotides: TGTGCCAGTAACTCTCCCGAGACAGGCGCTTTCTTT. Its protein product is CASNSPETGAFF.

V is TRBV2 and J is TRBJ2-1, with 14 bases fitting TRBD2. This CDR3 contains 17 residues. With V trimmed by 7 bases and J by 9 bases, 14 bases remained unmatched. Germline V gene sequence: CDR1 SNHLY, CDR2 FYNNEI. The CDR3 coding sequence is TGTGCCAGCATCAAGGGGCCCCGACTAGCGGGGGGGTCTGAGCAGTTCTTC. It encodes CASIKGPRLAGGSEQFF.

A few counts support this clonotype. CDR3 protein: CSARVPHGGGRSSYNEQFF. The CDR3 DNA is TGCAGTGCTAGAGTACCCCACGGTGGCGGGCGGAGCTCCTACAATGAGCAGTTCTTC. The chain uses TRBV20-1 and TRBJ2-1, with D perhaps TRBD2 (5 bases). V lost 1 base to trimming and J lost 0 bases, with 22 bases between them. CDR1 and CDR2 from the germline V gene are DFQATT and SNEGSKA (reference sequence). There are 19 residues in the CDR3.